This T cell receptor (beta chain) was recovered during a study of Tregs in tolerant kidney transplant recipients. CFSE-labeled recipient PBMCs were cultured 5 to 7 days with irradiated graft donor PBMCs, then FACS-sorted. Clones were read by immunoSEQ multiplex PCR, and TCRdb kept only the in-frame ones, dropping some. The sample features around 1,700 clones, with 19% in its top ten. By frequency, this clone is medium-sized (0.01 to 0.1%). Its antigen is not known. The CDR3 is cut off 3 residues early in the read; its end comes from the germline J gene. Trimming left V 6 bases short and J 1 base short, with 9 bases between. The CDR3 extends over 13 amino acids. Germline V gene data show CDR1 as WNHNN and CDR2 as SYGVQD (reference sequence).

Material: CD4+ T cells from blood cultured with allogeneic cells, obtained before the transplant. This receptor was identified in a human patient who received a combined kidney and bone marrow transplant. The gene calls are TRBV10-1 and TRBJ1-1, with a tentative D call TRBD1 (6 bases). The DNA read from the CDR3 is TGCGCCAGCAGAGCGGACAGGAACACTGAA. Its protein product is CASRADRNTE. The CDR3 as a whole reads CASRADRNTEAFF.